This T cell receptor (beta chain) was documented in a study of OX40 agonist ivuxolimab in advanced cancers. With respect to the entire study: Ivuxolimab, which targeted the costimulatory receptor OX40 (CD134), was an agonistic, fully human IgG2 monoclonal antibody. Intravenous ivuxolimab was administered to patients every 2 weeks at six dose levels: 0.01, 0.1, 0.3, 1.5, 3 and 10 mg/kg. Of the roughly 54 dose-escalation patients, hepatocellular carcinoma was present in 19, melanoma in approximately 15, renal cell carcinoma in 9 and head and neck cancer in 9. A male proportion of 82.7% and a mean age of approximately 62 years, ranging from about 20 to 80, were recorded for the dose-escalation cohort. Prior anti-PD-1, anti-PD-L1 or anti-CTLA-4 therapy was permitted, and about two fifths of dose-escalation patients had received checkpoint inhibitors. Three dose-escalation patients achieved partial responses, one with hepatocellular carcinoma and two with cutaneous melanoma. The purpose of peripheral TCRbeta sequencing was to test whether ivuxolimab changed TCR sequence diversity and led to clonal T-cell expansion. The paper describes the monotherapy dose-escalation part (N of about 52 patients) of the phase I trial of ivuxolimab.

Genomic DNA was isolated from the sorted cells so that the TCRbeta CDR3 region could be sequenced. TCRbeta CDR3 regions were sequenced using the immunoSEQ Assay. In TCRdb, the immuneACCESS table is reduced to in-frame sequences with V and J assigned. These tables do not hold every clone; where another copy was compared, an unresolved V gene accounts for under half, and the others remain unexplained. The sample contains 70,000 to 90,000 clones, 91% of them found a single time. The ten largest clones capture roughly 8.9% of the sample. Here is what the overall study found, with its caveats: At doses of 0.1 to 3.0 mg/kg, clonal expansion of both CD4+ and CD8+ blood T cells was observed from baseline to week 6. The antigen specificity of the peripheral T cells that underwent clonal expansion was not determined. Low levels of normalized T-cell clonal expansion were also seen in some patients who did not respond. After ivuxolimab, CD8+ T cells had more expanded clones than CD4+ T cells on average. Partial responders in the 0.1-3.0 mg/kg groups had among the lowest normalized peripheral clonal expansion, especially among CD8+ T cells.

The trial excluded patients who had a history of autoimmune disease or were on systemic immunosuppression. In every dose cohort, peripheral blood was drawn for TCR sequencing at baseline, cycle 4 day 1, and cycle 7 day 1. Samples came from an open-label, multicenter, first-in-human phase I dose-escalation trial of ivuxolimab. The trial enrolled adults with locally advanced or metastatic head and neck squamous cell, hepatocellular, melanoma or renal cell carcinoma. CD4+ and CD8+ T cells were sorted separately from peripheral blood before TCR sequencing. Of note for this clone: Its antigen has not been determined. No base quality information exists; no much larger clone differs at one position.

From the cysteine up to the phenylalanine, the CDR3 has a length of 14 residues. Only CDR3 DNA remains: 42 bases, in frame from the first base. Trimming at the junction amounts to 2 bases on V and 5 bases on J, and the germline ends lie 9 bases apart. From the germline V gene (reference sequence), CDR1 is LNHDA and CDR2 is SQIVND. The V and J segments used are TRBV19 and TRBJ2-2; the D gene is possibly TRBD2, with 6 bases matching. This receptor was identified in an adult with an advanced solid tumor such as melanoma, head and neck, liver or kidney cancer. The source was CD4+ or CD8+ T cells sorted from blood, collected in a trial of the OX40 agonist ivuxolimab. The CDR3 region reads CASSILGTTGELFF. The DNA reads as follows: TGTGCCAGTAGTATACTTGGGACTACCGGGGAGCTGTTTTTT.